The next 3 T cell receptor beta chains were all read from a single sample in a study of cytomegalovirus exposure and HLA in healthy donors. Amplification used 60 Vbeta primers and 13 Jbeta primers. Sequencing used immunoSEQ multiplex PCR; TCRdb keeps in-frame clones, though not all of them. Of about 180,000 clones listed, approximately 80% are singletons. The sample taken for sequencing was PBMCs. These TCRs come from a girl between 10 and 17 years old in good health and CMV-seropositive.

The chain combines TRBV4-2 with TRBJ2-3; 7 bases match TRBD2. This CDR3 spans 16 amino acids. Losses at the gene ends were 0 bases for V and 3 bases for J; bases not matched to a gene: 6. From germline, CDR1 is LGHNA and CDR2 YNFKEQ. The CDR3 DNA follows: TGTGCCAGCAGCCAAGAAGTAGCGGGTGGGACAGATACGCAGTATTTT. Translation gives CASSQEVAGGTDTQYF.

The rearrangement links TRBV25-1 to TRBJ2-1, with 12 bases matching TRBD2. The CDR3 extends over 18 amino acids. Germline CDR1 and CDR2: MGHDK and SYGVNS. V dropped 3 bases and J dropped 10; count of bases not matched to a gene: 16. The CDR3 DNA is TGTGCCAGCAGTGAGCTACCTAGCGGGAGGGCCGCCGGAGGGGAGCAGTTCTTC. It is translated as CASSELPSGRAAGGEQFF.

The rearrangement uses TRBV7-3 and TRBJ2-7; TRBD1 matches at 11 bases. J lost 4 bases, V lost 5 bases, and 7 bases had no gene match. The CDR3 spans 15 residues. CDR1 and CDR2 from the germline V gene are SGHTA and FQGTGA. This CDR3 reads CASSLAGTGGYEQYF. DNA for the CDR3: TGTGCCAGCAGCCTCGCCGGGACAGGGGGTTACGAGCAGTACTTC.